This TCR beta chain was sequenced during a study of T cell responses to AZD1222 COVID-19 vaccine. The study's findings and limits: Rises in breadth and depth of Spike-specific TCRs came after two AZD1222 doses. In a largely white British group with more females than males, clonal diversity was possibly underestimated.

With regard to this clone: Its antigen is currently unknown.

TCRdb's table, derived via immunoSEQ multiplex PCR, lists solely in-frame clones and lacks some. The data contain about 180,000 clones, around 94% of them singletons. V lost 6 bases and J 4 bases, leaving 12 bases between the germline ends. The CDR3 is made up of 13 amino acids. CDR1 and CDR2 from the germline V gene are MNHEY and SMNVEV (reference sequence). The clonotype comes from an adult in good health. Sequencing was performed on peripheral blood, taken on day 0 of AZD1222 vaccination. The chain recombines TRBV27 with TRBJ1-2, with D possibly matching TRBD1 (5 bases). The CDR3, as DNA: TGTGCCAGCAGCCGGGGCGAAAGCTATGGCTACACCTTC. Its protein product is CASSRGESYGYTF.